This entry is about one T cell receptor beta chain. This table comes from immunoSEQ multiplex PCR, and its TCRdb copy is limited to in-frame clones, with some not included. The data show about 130,000 clones, with roughly four fifths seen just once and about a tenth held by the top ten. V shed 6 bases and J shed 5 bases, with 14 bases lying between them. The CDR3 loop spans 13 amino acids. The data derive from a study of blood T cell repertoires in COVID-19. Study details: The analysed material was cDNA or gDNA that came from T cells, B-cell-depleted T cells, or PBMCs.

The chain links TRBV12-3 or TRBV12-4 to TRBJ2-7, with D perhaps TRBD1 (6 bases). The origin of this receptor is a man in his forties with active or convalescent COVID-19. The material sequenced was peripheral blood. This chain's CDR3 is CASRRDIRNEQYF. CDR3 coding DNA: TGTGCCAGCAGACGGGACATCCGAAACGAGCAGTACTTC.